Listed below are T cell receptor beta chains from one sample, sequenced in a study of blood T cell repertoires in COVID-19. This table comes from immunoSEQ multiplex PCR, and its TCRdb copy is limited to in-frame clones, with some not included. The top ten clones hold 9.8% of a sample with 150,000 to 190,000 clones, around 83% of them seen once. Sequenced sample: peripheral blood. These receptors were taken from a woman aged 50 to 65 with acute or convalescent COVID-19. Each CDR3 is given with its conserved first and last residue. Fields, in order: CDR3 protein, CDR3 DNA, J gene, V gene, D gene, clone size. A D gene is named only where the DNA matches it firmly. Clone size appears in some rows only: once, few, many, or a class for an expanded clone.

CDR3aa: CASSYPGQGLSGYTF
CDR3nt: TGTGCCAGCAGCTACCCAGGACAGGGCCTGTCGGGCTACACCTTC
j_gene: TRBJ1-2
v_gene: TRBV5-4
d_gene: TRBD1
abundance: -

CDR3aa: CASSMRDSARDTQYF
CDR3nt: TGTGCCAGTAGTATGAGGGACTCAGCTAGAGATACGCAGTATTTT
j_gene: TRBJ2-3
v_gene: TRBV19
d_gene: -
abundance: -

CDR3aa: CASSLGSTSTDTQYF
CDR3nt: TGTGCCAGCAGCTTAGGTAGTACTAGCACAGATACGCAGTATTTT
j_gene: TRBJ2-3
v_gene: TRBV11-3
d_gene: -
abundance: -

CDR3aa: CASSGAGAEDNEKLFF
CDR3nt: TGTGCCAGCAGTGGGGCGGGAGCCGAGGATAATGAAAAACTGTTTTTT
j_gene: TRBJ1-4
v_gene: TRBV27
d_gene: -
abundance: -

CDR3aa: CASMDPSGGAYNEQFF
CDR3nt: TGCGCCAGCATGGACCCTAGCGGGGGGGCGTACAATGAGCAGTTCTTC
j_gene: TRBJ2-1
v_gene: TRBV5-1
d_gene: TRBD2
abundance: -

CDR3aa: CASSVGEGEGDQPQHF
CDR3nt: TGTGCCAGCAGCGTAGGCGAGGGCGAGGGGGATCAGCCCCAGCATTTT
j_gene: TRBJ1-5
v_gene: TRBV9
d_gene: -
abundance: -

CDR3aa: CASSRGLAGQWTYNEQFF
CDR3nt: TGTGCCAGCAGCCGGGGGCTAGCGGGGCAGTGGACCTACAATGAGCAGTTCTTC
j_gene: TRBJ2-1
v_gene: TRBV7-3
d_gene: TRBD2
abundance: -

CDR3aa: CASRGRGREKLFF
CDR3nt: TGTGCCAGCAGAGGGAGGGGCCGGGAAAAACTGTTTTTT
j_gene: TRBJ1-4
v_gene: TRBV6-5
d_gene: -
abundance: -

CDR3aa: CASSLGSSGPYEQYF
CDR3nt: TGCGCCAGCAGCTTGGGGTCTAGCGGGCCCTACGAGCAGTACTTC
j_gene: TRBJ2-7
v_gene: TRBV5-1
d_gene: TRBD2
abundance: -

CDR3aa: CASSVTGGDGYTF
CDR3nt: TGTGCCAGCTCGGTTACAGGGGGCGATGGCTACACCTTC
j_gene: TRBJ1-2
v_gene: TRBV18
d_gene: TRBD1
abundance: few

CDR3aa: CASSLRLAGGAYQETQYF
CDR3nt: TGTGCCAGCAGCTTACGACTAGCGGGGGGGGCTTACCAAGAGACCCAGTACTTC
j_gene: TRBJ2-5
v_gene: TRBV7-2
d_gene: TRBD2
abundance: -